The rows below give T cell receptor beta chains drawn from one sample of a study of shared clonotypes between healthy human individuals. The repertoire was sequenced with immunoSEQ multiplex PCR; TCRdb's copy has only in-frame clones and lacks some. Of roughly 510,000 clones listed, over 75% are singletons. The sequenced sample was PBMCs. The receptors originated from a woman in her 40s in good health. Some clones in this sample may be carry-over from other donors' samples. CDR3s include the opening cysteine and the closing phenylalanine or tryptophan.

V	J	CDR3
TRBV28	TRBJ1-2	CATLTGGYGYTF
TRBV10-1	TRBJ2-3	CASSGLAGGGATDTQYF
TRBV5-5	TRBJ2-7	CASSLAGDRGLYEQYF
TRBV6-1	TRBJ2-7	CASSGGPASYEQYF
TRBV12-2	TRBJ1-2	CASRPTPWVGFYGYTF
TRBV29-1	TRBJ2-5	CSVEEGGETQYF
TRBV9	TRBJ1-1	CASSPFPGQQNTEAFF
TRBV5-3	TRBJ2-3	CARSLGSQALITDTQYF
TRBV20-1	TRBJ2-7	CSALRHEQYF
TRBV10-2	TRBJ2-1	CASSVRTSGNNEQFF
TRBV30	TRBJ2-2	CAWSVRGGATTGELFF
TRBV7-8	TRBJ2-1	CASSPRHEQFF
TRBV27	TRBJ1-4	CASSPRGNEKLFF
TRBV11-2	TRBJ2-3	CASSPLGLAGGTDTQYF
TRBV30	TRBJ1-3	CAWTVSGNTIYF
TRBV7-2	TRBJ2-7	CASSLGVLSYEQYF
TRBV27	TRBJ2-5	CASSPNGGDLTETQYF
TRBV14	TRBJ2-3	CASSQGLTDTQYF
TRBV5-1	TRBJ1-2	CASSGTDSNYGYTF
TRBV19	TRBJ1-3	CASSDRGFGNTIYF
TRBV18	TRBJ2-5	CASSPLAQETQYF
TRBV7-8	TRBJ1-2	CASSLRAGITNYGYTF
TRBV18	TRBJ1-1	CASSPRDRGPLTEAFF
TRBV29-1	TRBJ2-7	CSVEVAGAAYEQYF
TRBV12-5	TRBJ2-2	CASGRQGGSGELFF
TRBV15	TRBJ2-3	CATSRGIAGDLLSTDTQYF
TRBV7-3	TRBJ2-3	CASSLGSARDTQYF
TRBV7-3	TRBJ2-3	CASSPRFSGTDTQYF
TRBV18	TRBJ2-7	CASSPTPYEQYF
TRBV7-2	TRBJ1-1	CASSLVEDTEAFF
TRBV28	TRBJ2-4	CASRETAKNIQYF
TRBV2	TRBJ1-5	CASRDEVVYNQPQHF
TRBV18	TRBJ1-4	CASSLSGTGNEKLFF
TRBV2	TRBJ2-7	CASSERTSGSPYEQYF
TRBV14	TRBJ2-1	CASSQVWGDRGYNEQFF
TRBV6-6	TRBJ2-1	CASRGGVEQFF
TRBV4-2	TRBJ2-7	CASSPVGRPYEQYF